Following are 7 T cell receptor beta chains from one sample sequenced in a study of prognosis after radiotherapy for stage I lung cancer. The study amplified the TCR beta CDR3 region from genomic DNA. This amplification was carried out by two rounds of multiplex PCR. First-round PCR, the initial amplification, used primers specific to each TRBV and TRBJ gene. TCRdb ran MiXCR on the multiplex PCR reads and lists one entry per CDR3 protein. Altogether 20,000 to 25,000 distinct CDR3 sequences are present, approximately 45% being singletons, with the ten largest covering roughly 33%. The sequences come from PBMCs, collected before or after stereotactic body radiation therapy (not recorded which). These receptors originate from a donor of 50 years or more with non-small cell lung cancer.

This clonotype was counted only a few times. A much larger clone is a single base away; this may be a read error. V usage is TRBV6-1 and J usage is TRBJ2-5, with D tentatively TRBD2 (6 bases). Deletions cut 8 bases from V and 3 bases from J, with 10 bases between. In germline, CDR1 is MNHNS, CDR2 SASEGT. This CDR3 is 12 amino acids long. The CDR3 sequence: CASGDSEETQYF. The CDR3 DNA reads as TGTGCCAGCGGGGACTCGGAAGAGACCCAGTACTTC.

This clonotype has ten or more counts. The chain uses TRBV11-2 and TRBJ2-5; D is unclear. This CDR3 spans 13 amino acids. The germline CDR1 and CDR2 sequences are SGHAT and FQNNGV. V lost 3 bases to trimming and J lost 5 bases, with 10 bases between them. CDR3 loop: CASSFQVRETQYF. The CDR3 coding sequence is TGTGCCAGCAGCTTCCAGGTCAGGGAGACCCAGTACTTC.

V gene TRBV20-1 combines with J gene TRBJ1-2, with D uncertain. Trimming cost V 1 base and J 4 bases, with 16 bases left between them. The CDR3 runs to 15 residues. CDR1 is DFQATT and CDR2 is SNEGSKA in the germline V gene (reference sequence). The CDR3 DNA is TGCAGTGCTAGAGGTCAGACACGGGGTGGCTATGGCTACACCTTC. Residues: CSARGQTRGGYGYTF.

About this clonotype: With only one base between it and a far larger clone, this is likely a read error. V is TRBV6-5 and J is TRBJ1-2; TRBD1 matches 9 bases. The germline gives CDR1 MNHEY, CDR2 SVGAGI. CDR3 size: 14 residues. CDR3 DNA: TGTGTCAGCAGCCCCGGGACAGGGCGGGTTGGCTACACCTTC. Amino acid sequence: CVSSPGTGRVGYTF.

This clonotype was seen ten or more times. V usage is TRBV28 and J usage is TRBJ1-2; 7 nucleotides agree with TRBD1. Germline V gene lookup returns CDR1 MDHEN and CDR2 SYDVKM. V shed 4 bases, J shed 0 bases, and the junction held 5 bases outside the gene matches. This CDR3 has 15 amino acids. The DNA for the CDR3 is TGTGCCAGCAGTTCATCCGGGACAGCTAACTATGGCTACACCTTC. It codes for CASSSSGTANYGYTF.

The chain links TRBV6-2 or TRBV6-3 to TRBJ1-1; possible D gene TRBD1, 6 bases. CDR3 length: 14 amino acids. Germline loops: CDR1 MNHEY, CDR2 SVGEGT. V was shortened by 6 bases and J by 4 bases, with 15 bases between the two germline ends. The CDR3 reads CASSQALRGTEAFF. The CDR3, as DNA: TGTGCCAGCAGCCAAGCGCTCAGGGGCACTGAAGCTTTCTTT.

This clonotype was counted at least ten times. CDR3 coding DNA: TGCGCCAGCAGCCAAAGGACAGGGCCACGAAAATCCTATGGCTACACCTTC. Amino acids: CASSQRTGPRKSYGYTF. This sequence joins TRBV4-1 and TRBJ1-2, with 8 bases aligning to TRBD1. Unmatched junction bases numbered 12, after V lost 2 bases and J lost 4 bases. Germline values: CDR1 MGHRA, CDR2 YSYEKL. The CDR3 contains 17 residues.